Shown below are 24 T cell receptor beta chains from a single sample sequenced in a study of T cell responses to AZD1222 COVID-19 vaccine. Assay used: immunoSEQ multiplex PCR; TCRdb lists only in-frame clones, some missing. The top ten hold 26% of the sample, which has tens of thousands of clones, around 85% seen once. This sample comprised peripheral blood, obtained 28 days after the second AZD1222 dose. All receptors derive from an adult who received the AZD1222 COVID-19 vaccine.

The chain uses TRBV10-3 and TRBJ2-5, with D possibly being TRBD1 (6 bases). Germline V lookup: CDR1 ENHRY, CDR2 SYGVKD. Trimming shortened V by 5 bases and J by 2 bases, and 12 bases separated the two germline ends. The CDR3 runs to 14 residues. In nucleotides, the CDR3 is TGTGCCATCAGTCCGTGGACAGAACAAGAGACCCAGTACTTC. Residues: CAISPWTEQETQYF.

The rearrangement links TRBV24-1 to TRBJ2-1, with TRBD1 matching 11 bases. Trimming at V came to 6 bases and at J to 4 bases, leaving 19 bases not matched to a gene. CDR1 and CDR2 (germline): KGHDR, SFDVKD. This CDR3 comprises 20 residues. The CDR3 sequence: CATSHRPGQGGLAAYNEQFF. The CDR3 region has the DNA TGTGCCACCAGTCACCGACCGGGACAGGGGGGGCTAGCGGCTTACAATGAGCAGTTCTTC.

The rearrangement uses TRBV9 and TRBJ2-2, with 9 bases identical to TRBD1. V was clipped by 1 base and J by 3 bases; unmatched bases: 10. The CDR3 has 18 residues. Germline lookup yields CDR1 SGDLS and CDR2 YYNGEE. This CDR3 reads CASSVNPGQGPDTGELFF. The DNA of the CDR3 is TGTGCCAGCAGCGTAAACCCGGGACAGGGCCCAGACACCGGGGAGCTGTTTTTT.

This chain joins TRBV28 and TRBJ1-5; D uncertain. Germline CDR1 reads MDHEN; CDR2 reads SYDVKM. V gave up 3 bases and J gave up 0 bases, with 9 bases separating them. The CDR3 is 15 residues long. In DNA, the CDR3 is TGTGCCAGCAGTTTTTCAGAGATTAGCAATCAGCCCCAGCATTTT. Its translation: CASSFSEISNQPQHF.

This clone was seen more than once but under ten times. V gene TRBV2 combines with J gene TRBJ2-7, with 9 bases matching TRBD2. In germline, CDR1 is SNHLY, CDR2 FYNNEI. This CDR3 region has 14 residues. The CDR3 reads CVTGGTSSFYEQYF. The CDR3, as DNA: TGTGTCACCGGGGGGACTAGCAGTTTCTACGAGCAGTACTTC.

The V gene is TRBV6-6, the J gene TRBJ2-3, with 9 bases identical to TRBD2. This CDR3 has 16 amino acids. Germline assignment: CDR1 MNHNY and CDR2 SVGAGI (reference sequence). The J segment lost 4 bases and the V segment lost 2 bases, leaving 7 bases of the junction unmatched. The CDR3 protein is CASSYLLAGRADTQYF. For the CDR3, the DNA is TGTGCCAGCAGTTACCTTCTAGCGGGAAGGGCAGATACGCAGTATTTT.

The V and J genes are TRBV4-1 and TRBJ2-6, with D possibly matching TRBD1 (6 bases). Germline V lookup: CDR1 MGHRA, CDR2 YSYEKL. There are 17 residues in the CDR3. With 4 bases removed from V and 0 bases from J, the gap between germline ends came to 13 bases. CDR3 nucleotide sequence: TGCGCCAGCAGCCCGACAAACAGGGACTCTGGGGCCAACGTCCTGACTTTC. Translated, it gives CASSPTNRDSGANVLTF.

This chain connects TRBV6-5 to TRBJ1-2, with D uncertain. Trimming stripped 5 bases from V and 1 base from J, with 2 bases between. This CDR3 has 11 residues. The germline gives CDR1 MNHEY, CDR2 SVGAGI. The DNA for the CDR3 is TGTGCCAGCAGTAATAACTATGGCTACACCTTC. Translated: CASSNNYGYTF.

The chain recombines TRBV12-3 or TRBV12-4 with TRBJ2-5, with 7 bases aligning to TRBD1. This CDR3 comprises 10 residues. V lost 6 bases, J lost 10 bases, and 2 bases stayed unmatched. This chain's CDR3 is CASSQGVQYF. In nucleotides, the CDR3 is TGTGCCAGCAGCCAGGGGGTCCAGTACTTC.

This chain uses TRBV2 with TRBJ2-7; 8 bases are shared with TRBD2. The CDR3 has 14 amino acids. V lost 10 bases and J lost 5; bases outside the gene matches: 13. Germline V gene data show CDR1 as SNHLY and CDR2 as FYNNEI. In DNA form, the CDR3 reads TGTGCCACCCGGGGGGGACTGGCAACACACGAGCAGTACTTC. Its translation is CATRGGLATHEQYF.

The rearrangement joins TRBV28 to TRBJ1-5; D is possibly TRBD1 (5 bases). CDR3 length equals 14 residues. CDR1 is MDHEN and CDR2 is SYDVKM in the germline V gene. V dropped 2 bases and J dropped 11 bases, with 16 bases sitting between them. CDR3 nucleotides: TGTGCCAGCAGTTTACCAGGGTCCACGGGGGCCCAGCATTTT. Its translation: CASSLPGSTGAQHF.

V and J are TRBV29-1 and TRBJ2-1; 9 nucleotides line up with TRBD2. This CDR3 is built from 14 residues. V was pared by 6 bases and J by 0 bases, with 3 bases of the junction left unmatched. CDR1 and CDR2 (germline): SQVTM, ANQGSEA. The DNA for the CDR3 is TGCAGCGTAGGACTAGCGCGCTCCTACAATGAGCAGTTCTTC. Protein sequence: CSVGLARSYNEQFF.

The CDR3 sequence is CSVGRAGETQYF. The CDR3 DNA is TGCAGCGTTGGTAGGGCGGGAGAGACCCAGTACTTC. This chain uses TRBV29-1 with TRBJ2-5; maybe TRBD2 (5 bases). Trimming left V 4 bases short and J 4 bases short, with 10 bases between. Germline V lookup: CDR1 SQVTM, CDR2 ANQGSEA. CDR3 length: 12 amino acids.

The chain recombines TRBV7-2 with TRBJ1-5, with a tentative D call TRBD1 (5 bases). The CDR3 consists of 17 residues. The ends were cut back, 6 bases at V and 1 base at J, with 19 bases in the middle. Germline V gene sequence: CDR1 SGHTA, CDR2 FQGNSA. The CDR3 loop is CASSLAGGGKSNQPQHF. The CDR3 DNA sequence: TGTGCCAGCAGTCTCGCGGGGGGAGGGAAGAGCAATCAGCCCCAGCATTTT. Full variable domain (rest looked up from reference TRBV7-2 and TRBJ1-5): GAGVSQSPSNKVTEKGKDVELRCDPISGHTALYWYRQSLGQGLEFLIYFQGNSAPDKSGLPSDRFSAERTGGSVSTLTIQRTQQEDSAVYLCASSLAGGGKSNQPQHFGDGTRLSIL.

This sequence joins TRBV28 and TRBJ2-3; 11 nucleotides agree with TRBD2. CDR3 length: 15 residues. Germline CDR1 MDHEN, CDR2 SYDVKM. V shed 5 bases and J 6 bases; nucleotides not matched to a gene: 7. The CDR3 loop reads CASSAGTSGGDTQYF. In nucleotides, the CDR3 is TGTGCCAGCAGTGCCGGGACTAGCGGCGGCGATACGCAGTATTTT.

By sample fraction, this clone is large. The rearrangement joins TRBV7-9 to TRBJ2-7; 7 nucleotides align to TRBD1. Germline V gene data show CDR1 as SEHNR and CDR2 as FQNEAQ (reference sequence). The CDR3 runs to 15 residues. The junction had 8 bases not matched to a gene; V was cut back by 5 bases and J by 1 base. DNA for the CDR3: TGTGCCAGCAGCACTCGGACAGGAACTTCCTACGAGCAGTACTTC. Amino acids: CASSTRTGTSYEQYF.

The chain links TRBV18 to TRBJ1-3, with D possibly TRBD1 on 6 matching bases. The CDR3 totals 23 residues. Germline V gives CDR1 KGHSH, CDR2 LQKENI. V was trimmed by 10 bases and J by 5 bases, leaving 45 bases between them. CDR3 coding DNA: TGTGCCATGCTCACCAAGGACGGGCGGTTCTGTATACCTATCACAGGGAATAGAAACACCATATATTTT. Amino acid sequence: CAMLTKDGRFCIPITGNRNTIYF.

The gene calls are TRBV28 and TRBJ1-2; D may be TRBD1 (6 bases). V was pared by 6 bases and J by 0 bases, with 17 bases between. This CDR3 region has 16 residues. Germline lookup yields CDR1 MDHEN and CDR2 SYDVKM. The CDR3 sequence is CASSTSGTPANYGYTF. The CDR3 DNA reads TGTGCCAGCAGCACCTCCGGGACACCTGCTAACTATGGCTACACCTTC.

This sequence joins TRBV6-5 and TRBJ2-2; 9 nucleotides agree with TRBD2. Germline V CDR1 and CDR2: MNHEY, SVGAGI. V lost 6 bases, J lost 8 bases, and 10 bases stayed unmatched. The CDR3 spans 15 residues. The CDR3 loop is CASSPTSGYAGELFF. In DNA, the CDR3 is TGTGCCAGCAGCCCCACTAGCGGGTACGCGGGGGAGCTGTTTTTT.

The chain couples TRBV11-3 to TRBJ2-3; D uncertain. The CDR3 consists of 14 residues. CDR1 and CDR2 (germline): SGHNT, YENEEA. The V end lost 2 bases, the J end lost 6 bases, and 12 bases lay between the germline ends. The CDR3 bases are TGTGCCAGCAGCTTAACCTCAGTTTCGGATACGCAGTATTTT. Its translation: CASSLTSVSDTQYF.

The chain links TRBV6-1 to TRBJ2-1; 12 nucleotides match TRBD2. This CDR3 comprises 19 residues. The V gene end was trimmed by 4 bases and the J gene end by 0 bases; junction bases not matched to a gene: 10. Germline V lookup: CDR1 MNHNS, CDR2 SASEGT. The CDR3 nucleotides are TGTGCCAGCAGTGGCCCCGGGACTAGCGGGCCAAGCTCCTACAATGAGCAGTTCTTC. As protein: CASSGPGTSGPSSYNEQFF.

This chain joins TRBV5-5 and TRBJ2-3; D remains ambiguous. Germline CDR1 SGHKS, CDR2 YYEKEE (reference sequence). The CDR3 covers 17 residues. Trimming took 5 bases from V and 2 from J, leaving 21 bases between them. Here the CDR3 DNA reads TGTGCCAGCAGAGTCGGACCTCAGACGAAGGTCACAGATACGCAGTATTTT. Protein: CASRVGPQTKVTDTQYF.

The chain employs TRBV19 and TRBJ2-7, with 7 bases identical to TRBD2. J lost 6 bases, V lost 4 bases, and 6 bases had no gene match. In germline, CDR1 is LNHDA, CDR2 SQIVND (reference sequence). This CDR3 comprises 13 residues. In DNA form, the CDR3 reads TGTGCCAGTAGTAGCGGGAGTCCGGGCGAGCAGTACTTC. Its protein is CASSSGSPGEQYF.

DNA of the CDR3: TGTGCCAGCAGTGAAGTTCGGACGGGCGAGCAGTACTTC. This encodes CASSEVRTGEQYF. The chain couples TRBV6-1 to TRBJ2-7; D gene ambiguous. The V gene's germline CDR1 is MNHNS and CDR2 SASEGT. This CDR3 spans 13 amino acids. The ends were cut back, 1 base at V and 6 bases at J, with 10 bases in the middle.